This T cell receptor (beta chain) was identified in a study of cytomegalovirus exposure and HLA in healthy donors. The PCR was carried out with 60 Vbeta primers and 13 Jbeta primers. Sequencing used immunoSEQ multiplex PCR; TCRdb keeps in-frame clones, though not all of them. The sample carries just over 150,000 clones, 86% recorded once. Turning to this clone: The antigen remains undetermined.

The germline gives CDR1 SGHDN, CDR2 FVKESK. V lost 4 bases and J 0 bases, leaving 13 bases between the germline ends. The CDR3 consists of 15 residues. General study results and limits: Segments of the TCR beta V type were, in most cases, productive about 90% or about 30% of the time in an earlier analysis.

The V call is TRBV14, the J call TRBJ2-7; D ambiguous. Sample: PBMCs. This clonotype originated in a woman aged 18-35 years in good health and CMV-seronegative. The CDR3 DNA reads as TGTGCCAGCAGCCCGAGGTTCCCCCTCTCCTACGAGCAGTACTTC. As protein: CASSPRFPLSYEQYF.